Listed here is a single TCR beta chain. The antigen this receptor binds is unknown. No quality values exist for individual bases; no much larger clone is one base distant. Participants in the prospective study were enrolled through a virtual design, were aged roughly 18 to 100 years, and lived in roughly 26 United States geographic areas. To assign participants to cohorts, the prospective study relied on clinical history that participants themselves reported in a screening survey and a study questionnaire. Recovered participants in ImmuneRACE Cohort 3 were defined as having two consecutive negative NP/OP PCR tests, clearance from a healthcare professional, or resolution of symptoms. In the prospective study, whole blood, serum and a nasopharyngeal or oropharyngeal swab were collected from each participant by mobile phlebotomists. Over an approximately 2-month period, participants in the prospective study had the option of providing additional blood draws and questionnaires. Blood samples from the prospective study were shipped frozen or at room temperature prior to DNA extraction.

Inclusive of the bounding cysteine and phenylalanine, the CDR3 is 15 residues long. Only the CDR3 DNA is retained, 45 bases long and in frame from the first base. Trimming at the junction amounts to 3 bases on V and 3 bases on J, and the germline ends lie 12 bases apart. Per the germline V gene, MGHRA is the CDR1 and YSYEKL is the CDR2. This specimen belongs to a study of blood T cell repertoires in COVID-19 (dated by TCRdb to about 2020). Study-wide context: The collaborator samples originated in the United States, Italy and Spain and spanned the acute and convalescent phases of COVID-19. The dataset comprised deeply sampled blood TCRbeta repertoires from subjects exposed to, actively infected with, or recovered from COVID-19. Nearly every sample came with metadata listing a de-identified subject ID, COVID-19 status, age in years and sex. The samples were drawn from the first 160 participants of the ongoing ImmuneRACE study and from 950 to 1,500 subjects provided by 6 global collaborators. Where HLA class I and class II types were available, the types were taken from metadata supplied by the sample provider, not from assay-based typing. The prospective study material was composed of cDNA or gDNA derived from T cells, B-cell-depleted T cells, or PBMCs. The repertoires were made available in a free public database intended to serve as a resource for research on the immune response to SARS-CoV-2.

TCRbeta CDR3 regions were amplified from genomic DNA by means of the immunoSEQ Assay, a bias-controlled multiplex PCR. The authors' pipeline ran thus. Within the assay, amplification of reference gene primers was used to estimate how many nucleated cells each sample contained. Sequence reads were collapsed and filtered to measure the absolute abundance of every unique TCRbeta CDR3 rearrangement. For each sample, productive Simpson clonality was calculated as the square root of Simpson's diversity index across productive rearrangements. The source is immuneACCESS, and TCRdb retained only in-frame sequences with V and J called. Part of the clones is not carried over; for the studies checked, unresolved V genes explain less than half of this, and the remainder is unexplained. V and J calls plus clone size are reproduced from that table; the DNA served to infer D and trimming. Counted in this sample were around 300,000 clones; roughly 87% of them appeared once. Jointly, the top ten make up 5.5% to 7% of the sample.

General findings and caveats noted by the study authors: How much clinical and demographic metadata was included differed by source and by participant, and the metadata was provided uncurated.

The receptor was isolated from a woman between 40 and 50 years old who had recovered from COVID-19. Sequencing used PBMCs or T cells enriched from blood (not recorded which). The chain links TRBV4-1 with TRBJ2-4; TRBD2 is a weak D gene call, 6 bases matching. The nucleotide sequence is TGCGCCAGCAGCCAGGTGTGGGGGGACAAAAACATTCAGTACTTC. Its product reads: CASSQVWGDKNIQYF.